The present T cell receptor beta chain was sequenced within a study of blood T cell repertoires in COVID-19. As for the study in general: Some COVID-19 samples were acute and others convalescent; all came from the United States, Italy and Spain. T cells, B-cell-depleted T cells, or PBMCs supplied cDNA or gDNA.

CDR3 size: 15 residues. Trimming took 0 bases from V and 3 from J, leaving 9 bases between them. From germline, CDR1 is MNHEY and CDR2 SVGAGI. Some clones are missing from TCRdb's copy, which holds only in-frame ones; the method was immunoSEQ multiplex PCR. The data show about 140,000 clones, around 86% seen once. The sequencing sample was made of peripheral blood. This rearrangement joins TRBV6-5 to TRBJ2-1, with D possibly TRBD1 on 5 matching bases. This receptor was taken from a human donor in a cohort sampled during active COVID-19. The CDR3 DNA follows: TGTGCCAGCAGTTACTCCGCAGGGCTCTACAATGAGCAGTTCTTC. Translating it yields CASSYSAGLYNEQFF.